This record concerns one T cell receptor beta chain sequence. Its antigen is as yet unknown. The sample carries other DNA sequences with the same CDR3. The entry originates in a study of T cell responses to AZD1222 COVID-19 vaccine. The overall study: Second doses at about 4 or about 12 weeks were pooled.

TCRdb keeps only in-frame clones here, not all; method: immunoSEQ multiplex PCR. The repertoire consists of roughly 120,000 clones, with roughly 87% occurring once and the leading ten covering 7.5%. General study points: Most donors were white British and more were female, and clonal diversity was possibly underestimated.

Germline-derived CDR1 and CDR2 are SEHNR and FQNEAQ (reference sequence). The length of the CDR3 is 13 residues. V was cut by 0 bases and J by 5 bases, with 7 bases left in between. This chain joins TRBV7-9 and TRBJ1-1, with D uncertain. This TCR derives from an adult in good health. The sample was peripheral blood, taken on day 0 of AZD1222 vaccination. CDR3 DNA sequence: TGTGCCAGCAGCTTAGCTTTGGGTACTGAAGCTTTCTTT. Its protein product is CASSLALGTEAFF.